A selection of T cell receptor beta chains follows, all from one sample in a study of graft-versus-host responses after intestinal transplantation. Antigens of these TCRs are unknown. TCRdb keeps only in-frame clones here, not all; method: immunoSEQ multiplex PCR. Of about 110,000 clones in the sample, around 95% were seen once. This specimen was unstimulated CD8+ T cells sorted from spleen or lymph node cells, taken before intestinal transplant. The receptor source for this set is a human donor who received an intestinal transplant. Both conserved end residues are part of each CDR3. Fields, in order: CDR3 length, J gene, clone size, D gene, V gene, CDR3 DNA, CDR3 protein. D genes are given only for firm matches. Some rows mark clone size as missing; the rest say once, few, many or name a class of expanded clone.

len: 13; j_gene: TRBJ1-1; abundance: NA; d_gene: NA; v_gene: TRBV10-2; CDR3nt: TGCGCCAGCAGTGTGAGCGGGAGCACTGAAGCTTTCTTT; CDR3aa: CASSVSGSTEAFF
len: 17; j_gene: TRBJ2-2; abundance: few; d_gene: NA; v_gene: TRBV19; CDR3nt: TGTGCCAGCACCATAGGTGGGGGTTTCACGTGGACCGGGGAGCTGTTTTTT; CDR3aa: CASTIGGGFTWTGELFF
len: 13; j_gene: TRBJ2-7; abundance: NA; d_gene: TRBD1; v_gene: TRBV5-1; CDR3nt: TGCGCCAGCAGCTTGACAGGGGTCTACGAGCAGTACTTC; CDR3aa: CASSLTGVYEQYF
len: 15; j_gene: TRBJ2-1; abundance: NA; d_gene: NA; v_gene: TRBV7-9; CDR3nt: TGTGCCAGCAGCTTAGGACTTAGCTCCTACAATGAGCAGTTCTTC; CDR3aa: CASSLGLSSYNEQFF
len: 16; j_gene: TRBJ1-1; abundance: NA; d_gene: NA; v_gene: TRBV13; CDR3nt: TGTGCCAGCAGCTTACTTACCGGGACGGCGAACACTGAAGCTTTCTTT; CDR3aa: CASSLLTGTANTEAFF
len: 13; j_gene: TRBJ1-1; abundance: NA; d_gene: NA; v_gene: TRBV27; CDR3nt: TGTGCCAGCAGCCGACAGGTGAACACTGAAGCTTTCTTT; CDR3aa: CASSRQVNTEAFF
len: 14; j_gene: TRBJ1-2; abundance: NA; d_gene: NA; v_gene: TRBV27; CDR3nt: TGTGCCAGCAGTTTGAGGAGGGAAAACTATGGCTACACCTTC; CDR3aa: CASSLRRENYGYTF
len: 12; j_gene: TRBJ2-7; abundance: NA; d_gene: TRBD2; v_gene: TRBV12-5; CDR3nt: TGTGCTAGTGGTCTGGGAGGGGACGAGCAGTACTTC; CDR3aa: CASGLGGDEQYF
len: 16; j_gene: TRBJ2-7; abundance: once; d_gene: TRBD2; v_gene: TRBV10-3; CDR3nt: TGTGCCATCAGTCCCCCCCCAGCGGGAGGGCTCTACGAGCAGTACTTC; CDR3aa: CAISPPPAGGLYEQYF
len: 14; j_gene: TRBJ2-7; abundance: NA; d_gene: TRBD1; v_gene: TRBV11-2; CDR3nt: TGTGCCAGCAGCCTCGGGACAGGAGGCTACGAGCAGTACTTC; CDR3aa: CASSLGTGGYEQYF
len: 14; j_gene: TRBJ2-5; abundance: NA; d_gene: NA; v_gene: TRBV2; CDR3nt: TGTGCCAGCAGTGAAGAAGGATACCAAGAGACCCAGTACTTC; CDR3aa: CASSEEGYQETQYF
len: 15; j_gene: TRBJ2-7; abundance: NA; d_gene: TRBD1; v_gene: TRBV9; CDR3nt: TGTGCCAGCAGCGTAGGGACAGGGAATTCGTACGAGCAGTACTTC; CDR3aa: CASSVGTGNSYEQYF
len: 13; j_gene: TRBJ2-1; abundance: few; d_gene: TRBD1; v_gene: TRBV19; CDR3nt: TGTGCCAGTAGTATGACAGGGACGAATGAGCAGTTCTTC; CDR3aa: CASSMTGTNEQFF
len: 14; j_gene: TRBJ2-2; abundance: NA; d_gene: TRBD1; v_gene: TRBV9; CDR3nt: TGTGCCAGCAGCCTCACAGGGGGCCTCGGGGAGCTGTTTTTT; CDR3aa: CASSLTGGLGELFF
len: 16; j_gene: TRBJ2-7; abundance: NA; d_gene: NA; v_gene: TRBV13; CDR3nt: TGTGCCAGCAGCTCCCTCGGCGGCGGGATGGGCTACGAGCAGTACTTC; CDR3aa: CASSSLGGGMGYEQYF
len: 13; j_gene: TRBJ1-2; abundance: NA; d_gene: NA; v_gene: TRBV6-1; CDR3nt: TGTGCCAGCAGTGACACAGGGACGAGAGGCTACACCTTC; CDR3aa: CASSDTGTRGYTF
len: 14; j_gene: TRBJ1-1; abundance: NA; d_gene: NA; v_gene: TRBV7-9; CDR3nt: TGTGCCAGCAGGCCTAATAGACAGTTCACTGAAGCTTTCTTT; CDR3aa: CASRPNRQFTEAFF
len: 15; j_gene: TRBJ1-1; abundance: NA; d_gene: TRBD1; v_gene: TRBV7-6; CDR3nt: TGTGCCAGCAGCCATAGACAGGGAATGAACACTGAAGCTTTCTTT; CDR3aa: CASSHRQGMNTEAFF
len: 14; j_gene: TRBJ1-2; abundance: NA; d_gene: NA; v_gene: TRBV11-2; CDR3nt: TGTGCCAGCAGCCTCCGGACTGCCAACTATGGCTACACCTTC; CDR3aa: CASSLRTANYGYTF
len: 15; j_gene: TRBJ2-7; abundance: NA; d_gene: NA; v_gene: TRBV2; CDR3nt: TGTGCCAGCAGTGAAGAGCGGATGAACTCCTACGAGCAGTACTTC; CDR3aa: CASSEERMNSYEQYF
len: 16; j_gene: TRBJ2-1; abundance: NA; d_gene: TRBD1; v_gene: TRBV18; CDR3nt: TGTGCCAGCTCACCAGCAATCCGCACAGGGGCCAATGAGCAGTTCTTC; CDR3aa: CASSPAIRTGANEQFF
len: 13; j_gene: TRBJ2-7; abundance: once; d_gene: NA; v_gene: TRBV6-1; CDR3nt: TGTGCCAGCGGGTATTCGAGTCGGGTCGAGCAGTACTTC; CDR3aa: CASGYSSRVEQYF
len: 14; j_gene: TRBJ1-2; abundance: NA; d_gene: TRBD1; v_gene: TRBV5-4; CDR3nt: TGTGCCAGCACCCCGACAGGGGCTCCCTATGGCTACACCTTC; CDR3aa: CASTPTGAPYGYTF
len: 15; j_gene: TRBJ2-1; abundance: NA; d_gene: NA; v_gene: TRBV7-2; CDR3nt: TGTGCCAGCAGCTTATTCCGGGATCCTGGAAATGAGCAGTTCTTC; CDR3aa: CASSLFRDPGNEQFF
len: 15; j_gene: TRBJ2-1; abundance: NA; d_gene: TRBD2; v_gene: TRBV2; CDR3nt: TGTGCCAGCAGGACCGGGACTAGGGGCTACAATGAGCAGTTCTTC; CDR3aa: CASRTGTRGYNEQFF
len: 15; j_gene: TRBJ1-3; abundance: once; d_gene: NA; v_gene: TRBV6-1; CDR3nt: TGTGCCAGCAGTGAATGGGGAACGGCTGGAAACACCATATATTTT; CDR3aa: CASSEWGTAGNTIYF
len: 14; j_gene: TRBJ1-2; abundance: NA; d_gene: NA; v_gene: TRBV29-1; CDR3nt: TGCAGCGTTGAATCTTTCGAGGGGCGGAGCGGCTACACCTTC; CDR3aa: CSVESFEGRSGYTF
len: 15; j_gene: TRBJ2-7; abundance: once; d_gene: NA; v_gene: TRBV7-8; CDR3nt: TGTGCCAGCAGTTCCCCGCAGGGGGGCTCCTACGAGCAGTACTTC; CDR3aa: CASSSPQGGSYEQYF
len: 12; j_gene: TRBJ1-1; abundance: NA; d_gene: NA; v_gene: TRBV30; CDR3nt: TGTGCCTGGAGTGACAGAATCGGTGAAGCTTTCTTT; CDR3aa: CAWSDRIGEAFF
len: 15; j_gene: TRBJ1-3; abundance: once; d_gene: TRBD1; v_gene: TRBV7-6; CDR3nt: TGTGCCAGCAGCTCGGGACAGGCTTTTGGAAACACCATATATTTT; CDR3aa: CASSSGQAFGNTIYF
len: 14; j_gene: TRBJ2-7; abundance: NA; d_gene: NA; v_gene: TRBV28; CDR3nt: TGTGCCAGCAGACCCGGACCGCCTTCCTACGAGCAGTACTTC; CDR3aa: CASRPGPPSYEQYF
len: 17; j_gene: TRBJ2-1; abundance: NA; d_gene: NA; v_gene: TRBV10-2; CDR3nt: TGCGCCAGCAGTCCACCATGGGACTCAGGGTTTAACAATGAGCAGTTCTTC; CDR3aa: CASSPPWDSGFNNEQFF
len: 16; j_gene: TRBJ2-7; abundance: NA; d_gene: NA; v_gene: TRBV7-9; CDR3nt: TGTGCCAGCAGCTCTTACTCGACGGACAGTACCTACGAGCAGTACTTC; CDR3aa: CASSSYSTDSTYEQYF
len: 10; j_gene: TRBJ2-1; abundance: NA; d_gene: NA; v_gene: TRBV29-1; CDR3nt: TGCAGCGTTGGGGGCGGTGAGCAGTTCTTC; CDR3aa: CSVGGGEQFF
len: 15; j_gene: TRBJ2-3; abundance: NA; d_gene: TRBD2; v_gene: TRBV27; CDR3nt: TGTGCCAGCAGCCCACTAGCGGGAAACACAGATACGCAGTATTTT; CDR3aa: CASSPLAGNTDTQYF
len: 15; j_gene: TRBJ2-7; abundance: NA; d_gene: TRBD1; v_gene: TRBV6-5; CDR3nt: TGTGCCAGCAGTTTGAATGCGGGACAGGACTACGAGCAGTACTTC; CDR3aa: CASSLNAGQDYEQYF
len: 15; j_gene: TRBJ2-1; abundance: NA; d_gene: TRBD2; v_gene: TRBV29-1; CDR3nt: TGCAGCGTTGACGGTTTCCTAGCGGGAGTCGGGGAGCAGTTCTTC; CDR3aa: CSVDGFLAGVGEQFF
len: 16; j_gene: TRBJ2-6; abundance: NA; d_gene: NA; v_gene: TRBV19; CDR3nt: TGTGCCAGTAGTCCCAGGCTGACCTCTGGGGCCAACGTCCTGACTTTC; CDR3aa: CASSPRLTSGANVLTF
len: 13; j_gene: TRBJ1-2; abundance: NA; d_gene: NA; v_gene: TRBV7-9; CDR3nt: TGTGCCAGCAGCCCGGGGCTTCCCTATGGCTACACCTTC; CDR3aa: CASSPGLPYGYTF
len: 14; j_gene: TRBJ2-2; abundance: NA; d_gene: TRBD2; v_gene: TRBV6-6; CDR3nt: TGTGCCAGCAGCGGGAGGGTTAACACCGGGGAGCTGTTTTTT; CDR3aa: CASSGRVNTGELFF
len: 12; j_gene: TRBJ2-1; abundance: NA; d_gene: TRBD2; v_gene: TRBV5-6; CDR3nt: TGTGCCAGCAGCCGGGGGGTCAATGAGCAGTTCTTC; CDR3aa: CASSRGVNEQFF
len: 14; j_gene: TRBJ2-7; abundance: NA; d_gene: NA; v_gene: TRBV27; CDR3nt: TGTGCCAGCAGACCGATAGGACGGATCCACGAGCAGTACTTC; CDR3aa: CASRPIGRIHEQYF
len: 14; j_gene: TRBJ2-7; abundance: NA; d_gene: NA; v_gene: TRBV19; CDR3nt: TGTGCCAGTAGTATAGGAGATGGGGGGTCCGAGCAGTACTTC; CDR3aa: CASSIGDGGSEQYF
len: 15; j_gene: TRBJ2-1; abundance: NA; d_gene: TRBD2; v_gene: TRBV9; CDR3nt: TGTGCCAGCAGCGTAGTTGGACTAGCGGGAGATGAGCAGTTCTTC; CDR3aa: CASSVVGLAGDEQFF
len: 12; j_gene: TRBJ2-7; abundance: few; d_gene: NA; v_gene: TRBV6-6; CDR3nt: TGTGCCAGCAGTTACGATAGCTACGAGCAGTACTTC; CDR3aa: CASSYDSYEQYF
len: 13; j_gene: TRBJ2-1; abundance: NA; d_gene: NA; v_gene: TRBV13; CDR3nt: TGTGCCAGCAGCGGATGGGACCACAATGAGCAGTTCTTC; CDR3aa: CASSGWDHNEQFF
len: 15; j_gene: TRBJ2-7; abundance: NA; d_gene: TRBD1; v_gene: TRBV19; CDR3nt: TGTGCCAGTAGTAGGGGGACAGGGGGACCCTACGAGCAGTACTTC; CDR3aa: CASSRGTGGPYEQYF
len: 10; j_gene: TRBJ2-3; abundance: once; d_gene: NA; v_gene: TRBV29-1; CDR3nt: TGCAGCGCCCACACAGATACGCAGTATTTT; CDR3aa: CSAHTDTQYF
len: 15; j_gene: TRBJ2-7; abundance: NA; d_gene: NA; v_gene: TRBV6-5; CDR3nt: TGTGCCAGCAGTTACGGGCAGGTGGGCTCCTACGAGCAGTACTTC; CDR3aa: CASSYGQVGSYEQYF
len: 14; j_gene: TRBJ1-5; abundance: NA; d_gene: NA; v_gene: TRBV27; CDR3nt: TGTGCCAGCAGCGGCGGTCCGGCCGGGCAGCCCCAGCATTTT; CDR3aa: CASSGGPAGQPQHF
len: 22; j_gene: TRBJ2-1; abundance: NA; d_gene: TRBD2; v_gene: TRBV19; CDR3nt: TGTGCCAGTAGTTCCGGGGGGGCCTTAGTAGCGAGAGAGCCTGGGCCCTACAATGAGCAGTTCTTC; CDR3aa: CASSSGGALVAREPGPYNEQFF
len: 13; j_gene: TRBJ2-1; abundance: NA; d_gene: NA; v_gene: TRBV6-5; CDR3nt: TGTGCCAGCAGTTACCTAGGCGGCAATGAGCAGTTCTTC; CDR3aa: CASSYLGGNEQFF
len: 13; j_gene: TRBJ2-1; abundance: NA; d_gene: NA; v_gene: TRBV13; CDR3nt: TGTGCCAGCAGCTTAGGCTCCCGTTATGAGCAGTTCTTC; CDR3aa: CASSLGSRYEQFF
len: 17; j_gene: TRBJ2-4; abundance: NA; d_gene: NA; v_gene: TRBV21-1; CDR3nt: TGTGCCAGCAGCAGCGGGACTAGCGGGATTGACAAAAACATTCAGTACTTC; CDR3aa: CASSSGTSGIDKNIQYF
len: 11; j_gene: TRBJ2-3; abundance: NA; d_gene: NA; v_gene: TRBV25-1; CDR3nt: TGTGCCAGCAGTGACGGGGGTGCGCAGTATTTT; CDR3aa: CASSDGGAQYF
len: 15; j_gene: TRBJ2-7; abundance: few; d_gene: NA; v_gene: TRBV4-1; CDR3nt: TGCGCCAGCAGCCAGCCGGGGACGGGAAACTACGAGCAGTACTTC; CDR3aa: CASSQPGTGNYEQYF
len: 14; j_gene: TRBJ1-5; abundance: NA; d_gene: TRBD1; v_gene: TRBV6-6; CDR3nt: TGTGCCAGCAGTTACCCGGACAGGGATCAGCCCCAGCATTTT; CDR3aa: CASSYPDRDQPQHF
len: 15; j_gene: TRBJ2-5; abundance: NA; d_gene: TRBD2; v_gene: TRBV5-1; CDR3nt: TGCGCCAGCAGCGGAGGACTAGCGGGAGTGGAGACCCAGTACTTC; CDR3aa: CASSGGLAGVETQYF
len: 14; j_gene: TRBJ2-7; abundance: NA; d_gene: TRBD1; v_gene: TRBV30; CDR3nt: TGTGCCTGGAGTGTCTGGGACAGGTCCTACGAGCAGTACTTC; CDR3aa: CAWSVWDRSYEQYF